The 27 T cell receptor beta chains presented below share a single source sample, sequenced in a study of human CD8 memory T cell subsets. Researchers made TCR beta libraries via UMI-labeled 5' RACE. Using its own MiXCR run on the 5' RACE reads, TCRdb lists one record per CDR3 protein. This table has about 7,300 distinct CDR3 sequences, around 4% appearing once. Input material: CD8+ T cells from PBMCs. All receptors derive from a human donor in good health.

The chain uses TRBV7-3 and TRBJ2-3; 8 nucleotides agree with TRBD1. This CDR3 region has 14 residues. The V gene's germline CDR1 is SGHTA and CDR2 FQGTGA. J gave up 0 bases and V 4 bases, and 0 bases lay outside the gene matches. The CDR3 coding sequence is TGTGCCAGCAGCTGGACAGGGAGCACAGATACGCAGTATTTT. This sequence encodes CASSWTGSTDTQYF.

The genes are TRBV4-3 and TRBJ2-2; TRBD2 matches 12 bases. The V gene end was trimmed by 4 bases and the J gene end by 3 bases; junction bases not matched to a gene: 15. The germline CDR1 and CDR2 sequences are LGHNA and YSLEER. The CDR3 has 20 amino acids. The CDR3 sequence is CASSPKQMTSGSGDTGELFF. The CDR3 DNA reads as TGCGCCAGCAGCCCCAAACAAATGACTAGCGGGAGTGGGGACACCGGGGAGCTGTTTTTT.

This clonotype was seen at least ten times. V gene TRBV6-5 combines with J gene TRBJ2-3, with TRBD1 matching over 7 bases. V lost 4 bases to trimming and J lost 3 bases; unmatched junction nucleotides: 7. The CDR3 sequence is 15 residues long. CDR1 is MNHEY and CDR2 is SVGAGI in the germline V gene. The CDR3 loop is CASSSEDRWTDTQYF. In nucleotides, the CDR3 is TGTGCCAGCAGTTCCGAGGACAGGTGGACAGATACGCAGTATTTT.

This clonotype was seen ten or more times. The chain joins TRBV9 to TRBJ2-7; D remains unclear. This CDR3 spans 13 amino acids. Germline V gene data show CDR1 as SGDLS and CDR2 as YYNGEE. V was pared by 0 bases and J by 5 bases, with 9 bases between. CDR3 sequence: CASSVAPGDEQYF. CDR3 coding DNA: TGTGCCAGCAGCGTAGCACCTGGGGACGAGCAGTACTTC.

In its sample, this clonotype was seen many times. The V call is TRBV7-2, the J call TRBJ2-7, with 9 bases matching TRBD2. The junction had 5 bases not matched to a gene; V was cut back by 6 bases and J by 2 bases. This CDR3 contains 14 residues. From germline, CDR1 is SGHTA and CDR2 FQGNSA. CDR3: CASSSSGATYEQYF. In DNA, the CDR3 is TGTGCCAGCAGTTCTAGCGGGGCGACCTACGAGCAGTACTTC.

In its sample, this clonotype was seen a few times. This chain's CDR3 is CASRQGGRALLAKNIQYF. CDR3 DNA: TGTGCCAGCAGGCAAGGGGGGAGGGCCCTTTTAGCCAAAAACATTCAGTACTTC. The chain carries TRBV7-3 and TRBJ2-4; D perhaps matches TRBD2 (7 bases). V gave up 6 bases and J gave up 0 bases, with 21 bases separating them. Germline loops: CDR1 SGHTA, CDR2 FQGTGA. This CDR3 comprises 18 residues. Full variable domain (remainder filled in from reference TRBV7-3 and TRBJ2-4): GAGVSQTPSNKVTEKGKYVELRCDPISGHTALYWYRQSLGQGPEFLIYFQGTGAADDSGLPNDRFFAVRPEGSVSTLKIQRTERGDSAVYLCASRQGGRALLAKNIQYFGAGTRLSVL.

The CDR3 region is CASSLGGTYEQYF. For the CDR3, the DNA is TGTGCCAGCAGCTTGGGCGGGACCTACGAGCAGTACTTC. The chain employs TRBV5-8 and TRBJ2-7; perhaps TRBD2 as D (6 bases). CDR3 size: 13 residues. The germline V and J ends were trimmed by 0 bases and 2 bases, with 6 bases remaining between them. The germline V gene has CDR1 SGHTS and CDR2 YDEGEE.

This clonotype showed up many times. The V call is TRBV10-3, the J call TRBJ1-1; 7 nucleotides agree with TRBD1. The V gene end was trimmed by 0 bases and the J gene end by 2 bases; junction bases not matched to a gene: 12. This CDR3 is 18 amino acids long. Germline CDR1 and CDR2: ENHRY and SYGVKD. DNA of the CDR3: TGTGCCATCAGTGAGTCTGTGGCAGGGGGTGTTTCTAACACTGAAGCTTTCTTT. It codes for CAISESVAGGVSNTEAFF.

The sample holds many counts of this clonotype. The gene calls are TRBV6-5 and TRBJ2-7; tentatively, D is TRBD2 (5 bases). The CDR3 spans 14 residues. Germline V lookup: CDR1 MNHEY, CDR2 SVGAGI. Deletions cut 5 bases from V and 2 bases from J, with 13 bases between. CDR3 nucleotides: TGTGCCAGCAGTGCAAGGACTGCTCCCTACGAGCAGTACTTC. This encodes CASSARTAPYEQYF.

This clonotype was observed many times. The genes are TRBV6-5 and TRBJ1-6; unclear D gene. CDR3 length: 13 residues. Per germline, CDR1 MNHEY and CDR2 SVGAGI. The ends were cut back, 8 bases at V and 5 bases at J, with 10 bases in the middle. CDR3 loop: CASCEGNNSPLHF. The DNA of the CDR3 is TGTGCCAGCTGCGAGGGCAATAATTCACCCCTCCACTTT.

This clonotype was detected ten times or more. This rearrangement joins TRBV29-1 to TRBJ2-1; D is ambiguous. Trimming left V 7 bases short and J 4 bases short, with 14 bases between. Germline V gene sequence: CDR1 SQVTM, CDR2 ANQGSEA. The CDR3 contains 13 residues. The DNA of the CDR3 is TGCAGCGGATTACTTACAGAGTACAATGAGCAGTTCTTC. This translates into CSGLLTEYNEQFF.

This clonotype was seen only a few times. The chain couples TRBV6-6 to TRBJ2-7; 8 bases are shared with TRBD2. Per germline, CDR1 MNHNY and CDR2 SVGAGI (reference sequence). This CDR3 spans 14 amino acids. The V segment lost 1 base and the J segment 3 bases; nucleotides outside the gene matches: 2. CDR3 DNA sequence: TGTGCCAGCAGTTACTACGGGGGGGACTACGAGCAGTACTTC. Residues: CASSYYGGDYEQYF.

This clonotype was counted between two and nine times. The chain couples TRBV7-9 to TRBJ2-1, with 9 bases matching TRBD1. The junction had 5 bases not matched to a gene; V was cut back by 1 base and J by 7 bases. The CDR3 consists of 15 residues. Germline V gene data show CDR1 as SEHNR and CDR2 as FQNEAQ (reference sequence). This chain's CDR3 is CASSLEGTGRNEQFF. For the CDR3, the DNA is TGTGCCAGCAGCTTAGAAGGGACAGGGAGGAATGAGCAGTTCTTC. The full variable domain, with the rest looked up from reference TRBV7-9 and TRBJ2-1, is DTGVSQNPRHKITKRGQNVTFRCDPISEHNRLYWYRQTLGQGPEFLTYFQNEAQLEKSRLLSDRFSAERPKGSFSTLEIQRTEQGDSAMYLCASSLEGTGRNEQFFGPGTRLTVL.

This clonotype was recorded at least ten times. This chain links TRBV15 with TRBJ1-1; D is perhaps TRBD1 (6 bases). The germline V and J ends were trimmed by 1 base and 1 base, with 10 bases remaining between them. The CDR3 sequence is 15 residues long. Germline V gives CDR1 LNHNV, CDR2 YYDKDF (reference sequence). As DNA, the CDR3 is TGTGCCACCAGCAGAGTCCTACAGGGGAACACTGAAGCTTTCTTT. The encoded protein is CATSRVLQGNTEAFF.

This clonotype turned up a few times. The CDR3, as DNA: TGCGCCAGCAGTGGTGGGCAACCTGCAGATACGCAGTATTTT. Its protein is CASSGGQPADTQYF. The rearrangement joins TRBV10-2 to TRBJ2-3, with D unclear. In germline, CDR1 is WSHSY, CDR2 SAAADI. Trimming took 4 bases from V and 4 from J, leaving 12 bases between them. CDR3 length: 14 amino acids.

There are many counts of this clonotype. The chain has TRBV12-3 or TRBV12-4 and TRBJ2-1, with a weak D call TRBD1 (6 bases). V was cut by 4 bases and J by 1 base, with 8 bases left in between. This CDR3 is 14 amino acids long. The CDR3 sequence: CASSYDRSYNEQFF. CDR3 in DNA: TGTGCCAGCAGTTATGACAGGTCCTACAATGAGCAGTTCTTC.

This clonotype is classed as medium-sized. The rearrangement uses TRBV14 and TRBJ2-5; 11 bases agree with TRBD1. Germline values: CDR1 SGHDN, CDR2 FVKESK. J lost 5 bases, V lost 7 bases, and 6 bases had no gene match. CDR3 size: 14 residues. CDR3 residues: CASKGQGARETQYF. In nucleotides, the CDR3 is TGTGCCAGCAAAGGACAGGGGGCGCGGGAGACCCAGTACTTC.

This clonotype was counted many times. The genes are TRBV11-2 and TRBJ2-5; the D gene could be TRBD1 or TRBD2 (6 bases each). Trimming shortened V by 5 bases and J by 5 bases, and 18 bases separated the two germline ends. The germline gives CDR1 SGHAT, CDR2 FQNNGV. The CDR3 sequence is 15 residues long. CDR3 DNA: TGTGCCAGCAGCGACCCGGTGGGGGGCTGGGAGACCCAGTACTTC. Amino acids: CASSDPVGGWETQYF.

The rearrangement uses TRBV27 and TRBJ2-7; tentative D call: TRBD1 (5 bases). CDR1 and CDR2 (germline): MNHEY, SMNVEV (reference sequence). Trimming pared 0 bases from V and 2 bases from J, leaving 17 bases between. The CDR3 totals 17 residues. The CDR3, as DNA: TGTGCCAGCAGTTTATCTCCCTGGACCCGCAGGGCCTACGAGCAGTACTTC. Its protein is CASSLSPWTRRAYEQYF.

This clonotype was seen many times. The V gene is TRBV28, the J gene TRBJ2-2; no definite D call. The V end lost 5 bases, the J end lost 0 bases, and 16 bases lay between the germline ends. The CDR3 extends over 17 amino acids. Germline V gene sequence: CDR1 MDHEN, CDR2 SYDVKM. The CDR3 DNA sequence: TGTGCCAGCAGTGGCTTTTCTTATAGTGCGAACACCGGGGAGCTGTTTTTT. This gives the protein CASSGFSYSANTGELFF.

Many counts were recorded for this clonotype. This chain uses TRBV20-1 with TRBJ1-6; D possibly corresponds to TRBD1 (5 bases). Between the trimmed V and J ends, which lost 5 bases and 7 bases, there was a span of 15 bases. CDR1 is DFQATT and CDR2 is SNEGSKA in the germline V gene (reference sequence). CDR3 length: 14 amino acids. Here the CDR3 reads CSASGQSENSPLHF. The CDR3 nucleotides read TGCAGTGCTTCAGGACAATCGGAAAATTCACCCCTCCACTTT.

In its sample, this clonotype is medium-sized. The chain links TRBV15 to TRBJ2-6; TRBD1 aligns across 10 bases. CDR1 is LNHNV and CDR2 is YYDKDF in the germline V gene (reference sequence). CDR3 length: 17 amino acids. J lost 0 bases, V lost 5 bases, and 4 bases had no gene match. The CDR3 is CATSGQGGYSGANVLTF. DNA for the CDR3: TGTGCCACCAGCGGACAGGGGGGTTACTCTGGGGCCAACGTCCTGACTTTC.

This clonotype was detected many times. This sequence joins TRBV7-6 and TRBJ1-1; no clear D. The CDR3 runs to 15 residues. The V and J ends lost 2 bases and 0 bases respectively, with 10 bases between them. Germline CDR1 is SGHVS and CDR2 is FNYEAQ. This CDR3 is CASSLTISMNTEAFF. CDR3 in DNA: TGTGCCAGCAGCTTAACAATCTCCATGAACACTGAAGCTTTCTTT.

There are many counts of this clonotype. The CDR3 nucleotides read TGTGCCAGCAGCCAAGAGGGCAGGATAGCCAAAAACATTCAGTACTTC. Protein sequence: CASSQEGRIAKNIQYF. V usage is TRBV14 and J usage is TRBJ2-4, with unresolved D. CDR3 size: 16 residues. Per the germline V gene, CDR1 is SGHDN and CDR2 is FVKESK. The germline V and J ends were trimmed by 0 bases and 0 bases, with 9 bases remaining between them.

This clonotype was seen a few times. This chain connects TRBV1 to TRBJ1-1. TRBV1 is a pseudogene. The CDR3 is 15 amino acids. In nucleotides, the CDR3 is TGCACCAGCAGCCAAGATTTACAAATGAACACTGAAGCTTTCTTT. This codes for CTSSQDLQMNTEAFF.

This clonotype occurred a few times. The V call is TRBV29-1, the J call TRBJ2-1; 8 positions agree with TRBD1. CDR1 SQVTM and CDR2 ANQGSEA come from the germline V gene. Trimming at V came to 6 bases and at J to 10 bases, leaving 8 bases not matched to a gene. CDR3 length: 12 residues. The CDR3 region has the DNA TGCAGCGTCCACCGACAGGGGCAAGAGCAGTTCTTC. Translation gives CSVHRQGQEQFF.

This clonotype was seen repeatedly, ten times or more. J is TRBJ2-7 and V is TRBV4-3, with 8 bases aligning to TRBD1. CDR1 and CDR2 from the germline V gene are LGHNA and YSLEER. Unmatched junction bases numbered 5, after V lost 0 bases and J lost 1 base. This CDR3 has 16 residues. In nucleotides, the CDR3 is TGCGCCAGCAGCCAAGATAGGCGGACAGGGTCCTACGAGCAGTACTTC. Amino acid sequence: CASSQDRRTGSYEQYF.